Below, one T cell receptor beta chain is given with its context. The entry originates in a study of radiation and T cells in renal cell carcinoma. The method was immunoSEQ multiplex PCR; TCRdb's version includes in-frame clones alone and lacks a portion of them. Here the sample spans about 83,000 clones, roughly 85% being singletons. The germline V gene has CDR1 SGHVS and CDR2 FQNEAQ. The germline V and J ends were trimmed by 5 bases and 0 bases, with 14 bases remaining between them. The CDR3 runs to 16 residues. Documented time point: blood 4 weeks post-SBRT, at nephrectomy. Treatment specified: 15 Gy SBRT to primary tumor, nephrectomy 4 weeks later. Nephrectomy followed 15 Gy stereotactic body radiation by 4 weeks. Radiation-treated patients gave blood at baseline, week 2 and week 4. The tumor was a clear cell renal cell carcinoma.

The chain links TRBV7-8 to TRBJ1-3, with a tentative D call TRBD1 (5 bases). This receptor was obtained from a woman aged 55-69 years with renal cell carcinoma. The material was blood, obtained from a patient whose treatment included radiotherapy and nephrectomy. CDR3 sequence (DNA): TGTGCCAGCAGCCCCATGACAGTCCTCTCTGGAAACACCATATATTTT. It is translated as CASSPMTVLSGNTIYF.